This paragraph reports one TCR beta chain. This specimen belongs to a study of blood T cell repertoires in COVID-19. Looking at the study overall: Samples representing acute and convalescent COVID-19 were sourced from the United States, Italy and Spain. T cells, B-cell-depleted T cells, or PBMCs provided the cDNA or gDNA that served as material.

Original methodology: Researchers report that nucleated cell counts were estimated from reference gene primer amplification. Method: immunoSEQ multiplex PCR; TCRdb's copy keeps in-frame clones and lacks some. That table supplies the V and J calls and clone size; D and trimming were determined from the DNA. The data show under 150,000 clones, with about 77% seen just once and 4.2% held by the top ten. The CDR3 runs to 17 residues. The V and J ends lost 0 bases and 0 bases respectively, with 13 bases between them. Germline CDR1 reads MGHRA; CDR2 reads YSYEKL. This rearrangement joins TRBV4-1 to TRBJ2-3; tentatively, D is TRBD2 (6 bases). Sequencing was performed on peripheral blood. This sequence originates from a man aged 60 to 69 with acute or convalescent COVID-19. CDR3: CASSQDVGGRSTDTQYF. In nucleotides, the CDR3 is TGCGCCAGCAGCCAAGACGTGGGGGGTCGGAGCACAGATACGCAGTATTTT.